The sequence of this T cell receptor (beta chain) was determined in a study of Graves' ophthalmopathy and Graves' hyperthyroidism. Across the whole study: Calling hyperthyroidism stable required that no ophthalmopathy show up within 18 months of follow-up.

Ten or more counts support this clonotype. Trimming left V 3 bases short and J 3 bases short, with 8 bases between. Germline loops: CDR1 SEHNR, CDR2 FQNEAQ (reference sequence). The CDR3 spans 13 residues. In this cohort, patients with other autoimmune diseases, uncontrolled infections, pregnancy or lactation were excluded. RNA transcripts were the template, and TCR beta CDR3 regions were amplified from them. RT-PCR with HTBI primers came first, then second-round multiplex PCR. TCRdb re-called the multiplex PCR reads with MiXCR, one entry per CDR3 protein. The sample contains 900,000 to 1,200,000 distinct CDR3 sequences, about two fifths of which appear only once.

Sample: peripheral blood or thyroid tissue (not recorded which). This clonotype originated in an adult man with Graves' hyperthyroidism. The V call is TRBV7-9, the J call TRBJ1-1; possible D gene TRBD1, 5 bases. CDR3 protein: CASSFPGDTEAFF. The CDR3 region has the DNA TGTGCCAGCAGCTTTCCGGGGGACACTGAAGCTTTCTTT.